Described below is a single T cell receptor beta chain sequence and its context. Its antigen is not identified. Germline values: CDR1 LGHNA, CDR2 YNFKEQ. The CDR3 runs to 18 residues. The trim removed 0 bases at V and 3 bases at J, leaving 7 bases unmatched. The entry originates in a study of CD8+CD57+ T cells in acquired aplastic anemia. At the level of the study: Each DNA sample taken from sorted CD4+ and CD8+ cells came to 3 to 3.5 ug on average.

For CDR3 and TCR beta VDJ profiling, genomic DNA was the template used. From the reads, TCRdb called clonotypes with MiXCR, one entry per CDR3 protein. The sample has just over 450,000 distinct CDR3 sequences, around a third seen once. Patients who underwent sequencing had shown CD8+CD57+ cell expansion by flow cytometry. With no exception, the patients had severe acquired aplastic anemia. All patients were therapy-naive when blood was sampled. Study-level points and caveats: No significant patient-versus-control difference appeared in CD8+ Simpson's diversity.

The receptor was isolated from a human donor with aplastic anemia. Sequenced material: sorted CD4+, CD8+, or CD8+CD57+ T cells (not recorded which) from PBMCs. V usage is TRBV4-2 and J usage is TRBJ2-3, with TRBD2 matching 12 bases. The CDR3 DNA follows: TGTGCCAGCAGCCAAGATGATCTAGCGGGGGGGGCGACAGATACGCAGTATTTT. This translates into CASSQDDLAGGATDTQYF.